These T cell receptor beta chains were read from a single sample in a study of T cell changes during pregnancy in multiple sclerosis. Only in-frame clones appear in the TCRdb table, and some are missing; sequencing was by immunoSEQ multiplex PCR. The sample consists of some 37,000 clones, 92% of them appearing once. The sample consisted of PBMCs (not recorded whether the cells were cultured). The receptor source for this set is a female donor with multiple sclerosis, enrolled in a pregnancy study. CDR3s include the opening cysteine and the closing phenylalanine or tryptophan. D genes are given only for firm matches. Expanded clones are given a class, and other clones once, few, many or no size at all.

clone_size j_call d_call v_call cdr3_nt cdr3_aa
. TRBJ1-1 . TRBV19 TGTGCCAGTAGTTTAGGGCCCGGCCCTGAAGCTTTCTTT CASSLGPGPEAFF
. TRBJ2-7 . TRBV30 TGTGCCTGGAGGGTGTCGACCACAGCCTACGAGCAGTACTTC CAWRVSTTAYEQYF
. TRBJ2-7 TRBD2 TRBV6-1 TGTGCCAGCAGTGAGTCGACTAGCGGACCTTACGAGCAGTACTTC CASSESTSGPYEQYF
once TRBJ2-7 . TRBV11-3 TGTGCCAGCAGCTTAGGGGACCCCGTCGTTTACGAGCAGTACTTC CASSLGDPVVYEQYF
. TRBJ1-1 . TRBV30 TGTGCCTGGAGCACATCGAACACTGAAGCTTTCTTT CAWSTSNTEAFF
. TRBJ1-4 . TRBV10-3 TGTGCCATCAGACCGACAGCAACTAATGAAAAACTGTTTTTT CAIRPTATNEKLFF
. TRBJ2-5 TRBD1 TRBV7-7 TGTGCTAGCAGCGTGGGACAGGGGGCGCAGGAGACCCAGTACTTC CASSVGQGAQETQYF
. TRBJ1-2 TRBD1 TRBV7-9 TGTGCCAGCAGCTCCACCCGGACAGGGATGGAAGGCTACACCTTC CASSSTRTGMEGYTF
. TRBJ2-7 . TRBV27 TGTGCCAGCAGTTACGGGGTCGAGCAGTACTTC CASSYGVEQYF
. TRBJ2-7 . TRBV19 TGTGCCAGTAGTCTACAGGTTACCTACGAGCAGTACTTC CASSLQVTYEQYF
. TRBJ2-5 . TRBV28 TGTGCCAGCAGTTTATTACGCCTTTTATTCGCTCCCTCCGGACAGTCGGAGACCCAGTACTTC CASSLLRLLFAPSGQSETQYF
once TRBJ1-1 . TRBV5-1 TGCGCCAGCCGCAGGGGTTGGGACACTGAAGCTTTCTTT CASRRGWDTEAFF
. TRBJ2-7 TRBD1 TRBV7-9 TGTGCCAGCAGCATGGACAGGGGCCGGGCCTCCTACGAGCAGTACTTC CASSMDRGRASYEQYF
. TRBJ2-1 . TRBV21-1 TGTGCCAGCAGCAATTCACTACTCTGGGACAATGAGCAGTTCTTC CASSNSLLWDNEQFF
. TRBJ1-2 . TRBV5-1 TGCGCCAGCAGCGCAGATACAGAGTATGGCTACACCTTC CASSADTEYGYTF
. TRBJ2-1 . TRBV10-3 TGTGCCATCAGTGAGTCGAATTCGGGTCGTAGATACAATGAGCAGTTCTTC CAISESNSGRRYNEQFF
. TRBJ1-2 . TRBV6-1 TGTGCCAGCAGTGAGTCCCCTGGCAGGGCTAACTATGGCTACACCTTC CASSESPGRANYGYTF
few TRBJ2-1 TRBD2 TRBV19 TGTGCCAGTACACTCCTTTCGGGACTAGCGGGAAACAATGAGCAGTTCTTC CASTLLSGLAGNNEQFF
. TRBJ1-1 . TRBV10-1 TGCGCCAGCAGTTCTGACAGGAACACTGAAGCTTTCTTT CASSSDRNTEAFF
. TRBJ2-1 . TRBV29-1 TGCAGCGTCGCGACATCCTACTCCTACAATGAGCAGTTCTTC CSVATSYSYNEQFF
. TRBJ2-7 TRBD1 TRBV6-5 TGTGCCAGCAGTTACTCCCGAGACAGGGTCTACGAGCAGTACTTC CASSYSRDRVYEQYF
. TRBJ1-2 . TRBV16 TGTGCCAGCAGCGAGGGGTTAAACTATGGCTACACCTTC CASSEGLNYGYTF
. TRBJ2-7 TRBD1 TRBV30 TGTGCCTGGGTGAGGCGGGACAGGGGGCAAGGCGAGCAGTACTTC CAWVRRDRGQGEQYF
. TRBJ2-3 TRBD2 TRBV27 TGTGCCAGCAGTTTGTCTCCAGGGAGACTAGCGGGAGAGTTGGTAGATACGCAGTATTTT CASSLSPGRLAGELVDTQYF
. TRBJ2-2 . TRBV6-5 TGTGCCAGCCGACTAGTCTCGGGAGGGGAGCTGTTTTTT CASRLVSGGELFF
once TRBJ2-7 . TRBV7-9 TGTGCCAGCAGCTTAGGAACCTACGAGCAGTACTTC CASSLGTYEQYF
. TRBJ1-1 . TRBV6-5 TGTGCCAGCAGGGCGATTATGAACACTGAAGCTTTCTTT CASRAIMNTEAFF
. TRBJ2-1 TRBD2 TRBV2 TGTGCCAGCAGTGATGCTGCTAGCGGGAGGGCCCCTAAGTATGAGCAGTTCTTC CASSDAASGRAPKYEQFF
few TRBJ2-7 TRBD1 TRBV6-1 TGTGCCAGCAGCGACCGGGACAGCCCGTCCTACGAGCAGTACTTC CASSDRDSPSYEQYF
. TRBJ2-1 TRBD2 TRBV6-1 TGTGCCAGCAGCCGACTAGCGGGAACTTACAATGAGCAGTTCTTC CASSRLAGTYNEQFF
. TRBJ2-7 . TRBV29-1 TGCAGCACCCGGACGTCCAAATACGAGCAGTACTTC CSTRTSKYEQYF
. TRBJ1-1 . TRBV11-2 TGTGCCAGCAGCTTAGGCCTGAACACTGAAGCTTTCTTT CASSLGLNTEAFF
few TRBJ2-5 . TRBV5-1 TGCGCCAGCAGCTTGGGAGTAGCTTCTCGGGAGACCCAGTACTTC CASSLGVASRETQYF
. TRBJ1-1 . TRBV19 TGTGCCAGTAGTATCGGAGGGTTGAACACTGAAGCTTTCTTT CASSIGGLNTEAFF
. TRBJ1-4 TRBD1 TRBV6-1 TGTGCCAGCAACGCAGGGGGCTTGGCTAATGAAAAACTGTTTTTT CASNAGGLANEKLFF
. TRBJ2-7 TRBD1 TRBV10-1 TGCGCCAGCAGTGAGCGGACAGGGACCGAGCAGTACTTC CASSERTGTEQYF
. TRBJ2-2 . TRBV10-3 TGTGCCATCAGTCCAGACGAGAACACCGGGGAGCTGTTTTTT CAISPDENTGELFF
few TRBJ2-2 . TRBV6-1 TGTGCCAGCAGTGGAACTGGGGGGGAGCTGTTTTTT CASSGTGGELFF
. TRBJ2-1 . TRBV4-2 TGTGCCAGCAGCCAAGATGCCTACAATGAGCAGTTCTTC CASSQDAYNEQFF
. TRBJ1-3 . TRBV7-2 TGTGCCAGCAGCAGTATAACAGGTCCCTCCTCTGGAAACACCATATATTTT CASSSITGPSSGNTIYF
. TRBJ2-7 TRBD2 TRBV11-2 TGTGCCAGCAGGGTATCTAGCGGGAGGGCCTACGAGCAGTACTTC CASRVSSGRAYEQYF
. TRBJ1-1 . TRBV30 TGCGCCTGGAGTAGCCCCCCATCCCGTTCTGAAGCTTTCTTT CAWSSPPSRSEAFF
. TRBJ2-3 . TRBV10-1 TGCGCCAGCAGTGAGACCGGCTCTTATACGCAGTATTTT CASSETGSYTQYF
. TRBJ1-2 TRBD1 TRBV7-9 TGTGCCAGCAGCCTCGGACAGGCAACCACGGGCTACACCTTC CASSLGQATTGYTF
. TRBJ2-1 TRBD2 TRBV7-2 TGTGCCAGCAGCTTGGCTAGCGGAAATTACAATGAGCAGTTCTTC CASSLASGNYNEQFF
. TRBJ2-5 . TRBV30 TGTGCCTGGAGTGTACCCGGGCCGGAGACCCAGTACTTC CAWSVPGPETQYF
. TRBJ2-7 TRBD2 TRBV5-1 TGCGCCAGCAGCTTGGACCAGCGGGAAAACTACGAGCAGTACTTC CASSLDQRENYEQYF
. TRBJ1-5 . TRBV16 TGTGCCAGCAGCCATTCCGGACAGTCAAATCAGCCCCAGCATTTT CASSHSGQSNQPQHF
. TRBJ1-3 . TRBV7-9 TGTGCCAGCAGCCCCTTTGGGGGAGAGAGGGGAAACACCATATATTTT CASSPFGGERGNTIYF
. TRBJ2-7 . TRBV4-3 TGCGCCAGCAGCCAAGTTCCTTTGATTGGGGGCGAGCAGTACTTC CASSQVPLIGGEQYF